The present entry profiles one T cell receptor beta chain with its context. This sequence may be a read error, since a much larger clone differs from it by one base. The source of the sample is a study of tumor-infiltrating lymphocytes in primary liver carcinoma. CDR3 length equals 15 residues. CDR1 MNHNY and CDR2 SVGAGI come from the germline V gene (reference sequence). RNA isolated from unsorted whole blood supplied the blood RNA, with germline DNA also extracted. The authors collected roughly 3.7 milliliters of peripheral blood before surgery. Production of TCR beta cDNA used about 500 ng total RNA together with a constant-region primer. Three nested multiplex PCR rounds of slightly modified ARM-PCR generated TCR beta libraries. The opening two PCR rounds, about 11 cycles each, paired TRBV1-TRBV30 forward primers with a C-beta reverse primer. A single record per CDR3 protein comes from TCRdb applying MiXCR to the multiplex PCR reads. The sample has approximately 300,000 distinct CDR3 sequences; roughly two thirds are singletons.

This rearrangement joins TRBV6-6 to TRBJ2-3; D is unclear. The sample was peripheral blood. This receptor was taken from a man aged 35-49 years with primary liver carcinoma and hepatitis B virus infection. CDR3 protein: CASNYMAESSDTQYF. CDR3 sequence (DNA): TGTGCCAGCAATTACATGGCAGAATCCTCAGATACGCAGTATTTT.